The 9 T cell receptor beta chains below were found in one sample sequenced in a study of T cell clonotyping in hematopoietic cell transplantation. Using immunoSEQ multiplex PCR, the repertoire was profiled, and TCRdb retains in-frame clones only, with some absent. The sample lists about 69,000 clones, roughly 93% occurring once. Sequenced: peripheral blood mononuclear cells. The receptors shown here come from a man aged 50 to 60 in good health. Some clones in this sample may be carry-over from other donors' samples.

V usage is TRBV13 and J usage is TRBJ2-7; 8 bases are shared with TRBD1. Germline V lookup: CDR1 PRHDT, CDR2 FYEKMQ (reference sequence). The ends lost 5 bases at V and 3 bases at J; junction bases unmatched: 9. The CDR3 extends over 15 amino acids. In DNA, the CDR3 is TGTGCCAGCAGCCCCGGACAGGGAAACTACTACGAGCAGTACTTC. Translated, it gives CASSPGQGNYYEQYF.

This rearrangement joins TRBV6-5 to TRBJ1-1; D uncertain. This CDR3 has 15 residues. Germline CDR1 is MNHEY and CDR2 is SVGAGI. Trimming took 2 bases from V and 4 from J, leaving 14 bases between them. Here the CDR3 reads CASSYVFRLGTEAFF. Written as DNA, the CDR3 is TGTGCCAGCAGTTACGTTTTTCGGTTGGGCACTGAAGCTTTCTTT.

V is TRBV30 and J is TRBJ1-3, with D unresolved. The CDR3 loop spans 11 amino acids. V gave up 1 base and J gave up 9 bases, with 7 bases separating them. Germline V gives CDR1 GTSNPN, CDR2 SVGIG (reference sequence). The CDR3 spells CAWSGGLTIYF. CDR3 DNA: TGTGCCTGGAGTGGCGGTCTCACCATATATTTT.

V is TRBV2 and J is TRBJ2-7; D remains ambiguous. The CDR3 covers 11 residues. The germline CDR1 and CDR2 sequences are SNHLY and FYNNEI. Trimming shortened V by 6 bases and J by 3 bases, and 6 bases separated the two germline ends. The CDR3: CASRVGYEQYF. CDR3 coding DNA: TGTGCCAGCAGGGTGGGCTACGAGCAGTACTTC.

The chain has TRBV5-1 and TRBJ1-2; no reliable D call. The germline V and J ends were trimmed by 0 bases and 4 bases, with 10 bases remaining between them. This CDR3 has 14 amino acids. Germline values: CDR1 SGHRS, CDR2 YFSETQ. The CDR3 DNA reads TGCGCCAGCAGCTTGGACTCAATGGGCTATGGCTACACCTTC. Translated, it gives CASSLDSMGYGYTF.

The chain is built from TRBV5-6 and TRBJ1-2, with D perhaps matching TRBD1 (5 bases). The germline V and J ends were trimmed by 5 bases and 0 bases, with 11 bases remaining between them. The CDR3 has 14 residues. Per germline, CDR1 SGHDT and CDR2 YYEEEE. CDR3 sequence: CASSLGLSNYGYTF. The CDR3 nucleotides read TGTGCCAGCAGTCTGGGGCTTTCTAACTATGGCTACACCTTC.

This clone was observed a single time. V gene TRBV28 combines with J gene TRBJ2-7; a possible D gene is TRBD2 (5 bases). Germline V gene data show CDR1 as MDHEN and CDR2 as SYDVKM. The CDR3 sequence is 14 residues long. With 6 bases removed from V and 0 bases from J, the gap between germline ends came to 12 bases. The CDR3 DNA follows: TGTGCCAGCAGAGGGAGCGGAAGCTCCTACGAGCAGTACTTC. It translates to CASRGSGSSYEQYF.

This chain uses TRBV6-5 with TRBJ1-2, with 7 bases fitting TRBD1. The CDR3 has 13 residues. Unmatched junction bases numbered 12, after V lost 9 bases and J lost 8 bases. Germline V gene data show CDR1 as MNHEY and CDR2 as SVGAGI. The chain's CDR3 is CASSGIRTGGYTF. CDR3 in DNA: TGTGCCAGTAGCGGAATACGGACAGGCGGCTACACCTTC.

A single count supports this clone. V gene TRBV6-1 combines with J gene TRBJ1-2; D is perhaps TRBD1 (5 bases). V gave up 6 bases and J gave up 2 bases, with 13 bases separating them. CDR3 size: 14 residues. From germline, CDR1 is MNHNS and CDR2 SASEGT. The CDR3 DNA is TGTGCCAGCAGACCGGGACGGGCCAACTATGGCTACACCTTC. Encoded protein: CASRPGRANYGYTF.